A single sample is the source of the 6 T cell receptor beta chains below, sequenced in a study of T cells after yellow fever vaccination (dated by TCRdb to about 2019). What this sample's treatment or condition label stands for: live attenuated yellow fever vaccine strain. The method was 5' RACE. Sequencer: Illumina NovaSeq 6000. The public sequencing data were trimmed at Q25 with fastp and processed into clonotypes with MiXCR by TCRdb, which kept only in-frame beta chains. Each CDR3 protein gets just one entry, which takes the most common genes and DNA from the rows behind it. A total of 310,000 or so distinct CDR3 sequences appear in this sample, approximately 3.8% of them only once. The ten most abundant clones make up around 22% of the sample. This material consisted of PBMCs, taken on the day of the yellow fever booster vaccination. Every receptor here comes from a man aged 18 to 29 who received the YFV17D yellow fever vaccine.

The V gene is TRBV18, the J gene TRBJ1-3; D not resolved. Trimming pared 6 bases from V and 4 bases from J, leaving 10 bases between. Germline V gene sequence: CDR1 KGHSH, CDR2 LQKENI. The CDR3 has 13 residues. CDR3 nucleotides: TGTGCCAGCTCGACGGAAAGGGGAAACACCATATATTTT. Its translation: CASSTERGNTIYF.

This clonotype occurred a few times. CDR3 loop: CASSPVGVQPQHF. The CDR3 DNA reads TGTGCCAGCAGTCCGGTTGGGGTCCAGCCCCAGCATTTT. The V and J genes are TRBV6-6 and TRBJ1-5; D is unclear. The CDR3 consists of 13 residues. Germline CDR1 and CDR2: MNHNY and SVGAGI (reference sequence). The V end was cut by 5 bases, the J end by 7 bases, with 12 bases between.

This clonotype occurred a few times. This rearrangement joins TRBV5-1 to TRBJ1-3, with D perhaps matching TRBD1 (5 bases). From germline, CDR1 is SGHRS and CDR2 YFSETQ. This CDR3 region has 15 residues. V was pared by 4 bases and J by 0 bases, with 11 bases between. This CDR3 is CASSGHTSSGNTIYF. CDR3 nucleotides: TGCGCCAGCAGCGGACACACAAGCTCTGGAAACACCATATATTTT.

This clonotype has at least ten counts. The rearrangement uses TRBV11-2 and TRBJ2-3; unclear D gene. V was cut by 3 bases and J by 1 base, with 11 bases left in between. The germline V gene encodes CDR1 SGHAT and CDR2 FQNNGV. The CDR3 runs to 15 residues. In DNA, the CDR3 is TGTGCCAGCAGCTTCCCTCTTCGTGGCACAGATACGCAGTATTTT. It encodes CASSFPLRGTDTQYF.

This clonotype was picked up many times. The rearrangement uses TRBV7-6 and TRBJ2-5; unclear D gene. The CDR3 sequence is 15 residues long. Germline assignment: CDR1 SGHVS and CDR2 FNYEAQ. V dropped 7 bases and J dropped 1 base, with 16 bases sitting between them. Written as DNA, the CDR3 is TGTGCCAGCACCCTCGGACGGCGGACCCAAGAGACCCAGTACTTC. It specifies CASTLGRRTQETQYF. The complete variable domain, with remaining parts taken from reference TRBV7-6 and TRBJ2-5, reads GAGVSQSPRYKVTKRGQDVALRCDPISGHVSLYWYRQALGQGPEFLTYFNYEAQQDKSGLPNDRFSAERPEGSISTLTIQRTEQRDSAMYRCASTLGRRTQETQYFGPGTRLLVL.

The chain employs TRBV6-5 and TRBJ2-3; 7 bases agree with TRBD1. The V gene end was trimmed by 4 bases and the J gene end by 5 bases; junction bases not matched to a gene: 9. The CDR3 totals 15 residues. The germline V gene encodes CDR1 MNHEY and CDR2 SVGAGI. Here the CDR3 reads CASSLTGAKGDTQYF. The CDR3 DNA follows: TGTGCCAGCAGTTTAACAGGGGCTAAAGGAGATACGCAGTATTTT.